This T cell receptor beta chain was captured by sequencing in a study of control samples from healthy donors and cancer patients. The method was immunoSEQ multiplex PCR; TCRdb's version includes in-frame clones alone and lacks a portion of them. Of about 160,000 clones listed, approximately 94% were seen once; the top ten hold 13% to 15%. Germline V lookup: CDR1 MNHEY, CDR2 SVGAGI. The CDR3 has 13 residues. The V end lost 9 bases, the J end lost 6 bases, and 18 bases lay between the germline ends. This clone appeared a few times. The receptor's source is a man between 60 and 75 years old with colorectal cancer. The sample taken for sequencing was PBMCs. The chain employs TRBV6-5 and TRBJ2-7; D may be TRBD2 (6 bases). This chain's CDR3 is CASYPRSGGEQYF. The CDR3 nucleotides are TGTGCCAGTTACCCCCGATCCGGGGGCGAGCAGTACTTC.